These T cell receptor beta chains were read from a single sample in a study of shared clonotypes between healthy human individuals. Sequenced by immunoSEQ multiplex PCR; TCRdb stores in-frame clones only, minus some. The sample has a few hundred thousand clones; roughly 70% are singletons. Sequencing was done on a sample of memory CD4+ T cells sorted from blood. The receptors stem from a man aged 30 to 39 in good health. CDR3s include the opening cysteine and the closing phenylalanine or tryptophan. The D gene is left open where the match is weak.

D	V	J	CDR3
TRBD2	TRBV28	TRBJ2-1	CASSIFSGSGGNEQFF
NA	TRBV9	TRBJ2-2	CASSRLTGELFF
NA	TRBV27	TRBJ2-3	CASSTSLGTDTQYF
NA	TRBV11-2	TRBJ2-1	CASRPAGKSSYNEQFF
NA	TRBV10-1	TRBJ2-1	CASSQDSYNEQFF
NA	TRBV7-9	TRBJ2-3	CASSSEYF
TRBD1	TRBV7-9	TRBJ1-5	CASSTQSGGAQPQHF
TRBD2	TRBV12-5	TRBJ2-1	CASGLVSTGGDNEQFF
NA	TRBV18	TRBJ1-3	CASSPQGVDGNTIYF
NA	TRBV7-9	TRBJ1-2	CASGLRELNNYGYTF
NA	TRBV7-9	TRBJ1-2	CASSFSFSGYTF
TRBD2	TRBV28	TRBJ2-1	CASSFYGGRSGYNEQFF
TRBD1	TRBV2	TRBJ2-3	CASSGRTGGTDTQYF
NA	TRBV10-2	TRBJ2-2	CASSPDTHGGSGELFF
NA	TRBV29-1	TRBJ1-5	CSVVGGFDQPQHF
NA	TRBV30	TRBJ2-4	CAWTGTSTGNIQYF
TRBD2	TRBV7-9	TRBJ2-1	CASRQTSSLEQFF
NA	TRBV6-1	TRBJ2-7	CASSDTGSGYEQYF
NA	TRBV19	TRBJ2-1	CASSTKRLGHEQFF
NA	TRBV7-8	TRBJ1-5	CASSQQGDQPQHF
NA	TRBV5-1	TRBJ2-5	CASSPRTGEETQYF
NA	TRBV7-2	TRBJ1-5	CASSLAGGGNQPQHF
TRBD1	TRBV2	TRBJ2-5	CASRNRGSREETQYF
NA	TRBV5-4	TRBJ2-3	CASSPATIYTDTQYF
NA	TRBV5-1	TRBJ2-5	CASSQIGTEEETQYF
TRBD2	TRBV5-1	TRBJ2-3	CASSLEGAGVPEYF
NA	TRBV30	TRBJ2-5	CAWTRGAETQYF
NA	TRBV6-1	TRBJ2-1	CASSEQRAEGAQFF
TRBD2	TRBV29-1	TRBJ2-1	CSVGGRGKFF
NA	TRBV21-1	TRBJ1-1	CASSKGLGTGEKMNTEAFF
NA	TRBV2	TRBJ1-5	CASSGYSNQPQHF
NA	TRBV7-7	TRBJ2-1	CASSLEMGLEQFF
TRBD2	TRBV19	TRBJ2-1	CASSRSPGLAGLEQFF
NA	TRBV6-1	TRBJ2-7	CASSEEGSPGTPYEQYF
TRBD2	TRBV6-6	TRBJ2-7	CASTLSGSVSDEQYF
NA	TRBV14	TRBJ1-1	CASSQIHGSEAFF
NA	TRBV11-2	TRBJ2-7	CASRTGGSSYEQYF
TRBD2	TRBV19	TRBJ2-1	CASSILSGRASNEQFF
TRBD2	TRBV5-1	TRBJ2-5	CASSAIAGKETQYF
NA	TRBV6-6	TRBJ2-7	CASRRETYEQYF
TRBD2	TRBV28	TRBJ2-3	CASIHERELGDTQYF
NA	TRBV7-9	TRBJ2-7	CASSFGQPGSYEQYF
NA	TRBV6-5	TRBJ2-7	CASSRQAYSYEQYF
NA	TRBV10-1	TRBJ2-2	CASSEQGAGELFF
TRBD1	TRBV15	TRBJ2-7	CATSPPGQGAREQYF
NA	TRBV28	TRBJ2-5	CASSWPGLVQETQYF
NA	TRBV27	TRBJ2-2	CASPSDNTGELFF
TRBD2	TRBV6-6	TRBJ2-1	CASRTLAGGPNEQFF
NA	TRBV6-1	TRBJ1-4	CASSEGRGREKLFF
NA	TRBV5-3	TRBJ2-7	CARSLGYYRNYEQYF
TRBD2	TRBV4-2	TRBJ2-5	CASSPSLAGNQETQYF
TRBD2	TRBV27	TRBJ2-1	CASTYTVSGTNNEQFF
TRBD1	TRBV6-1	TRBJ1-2	CASSERGQGVIYGYTF
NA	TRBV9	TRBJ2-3	CASSVDFGDTQYF